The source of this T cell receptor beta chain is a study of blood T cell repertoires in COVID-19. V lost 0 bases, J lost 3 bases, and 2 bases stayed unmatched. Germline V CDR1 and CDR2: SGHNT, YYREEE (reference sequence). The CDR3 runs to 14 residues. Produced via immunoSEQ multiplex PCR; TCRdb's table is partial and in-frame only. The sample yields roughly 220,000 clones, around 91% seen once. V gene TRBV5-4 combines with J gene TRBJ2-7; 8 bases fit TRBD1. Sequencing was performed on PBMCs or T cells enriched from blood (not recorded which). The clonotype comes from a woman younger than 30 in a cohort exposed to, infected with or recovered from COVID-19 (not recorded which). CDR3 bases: TGTGCCAGCAGCTTGGGACAGGGGATCTACGAGCAGTACTTC. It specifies CASSLGQGIYEQYF.